These 10 T cell receptor beta chains were all obtained from the same sample, sequenced in a study of T cell clonotyping in hematopoietic cell transplantation. Sequenced by immunoSEQ multiplex PCR; TCRdb stores in-frame clones only, minus some. This sample has about 4,500 clones, with 70% to 90% found just once. The specimen was peripheral blood mononuclear cells, collected 180 days after allogeneic stem cell transplant. These receptors were taken from a male patient in his sixties or seventies who had an allogeneic stem cell transplant from an unrelated donor, so T cells may come from the graft donor. Some clones in this sample may be carry-over from other donors' samples.

The rearrangement joins TRBV14 to TRBJ2-5; D might be TRBD1 (5 bases). From germline, CDR1 is SGHDN and CDR2 FVKESK. The CDR3 contains 15 residues. The ends were cut back, 3 bases at V and 5 bases at J, with 16 bases in the middle. The CDR3 nucleotides read TGTGCCAGCAGCCAGGACACCATCGCTGGGGAGACCCAGTACTTC. Its protein is CASSQDTIAGETQYF.

V usage is TRBV6-4 and J usage is TRBJ2-2, with D maybe TRBD1 (6 bases). The CDR3 is made up of 16 amino acids. V lost 5 bases, J lost 2 bases, and 15 bases lay in between. Germline V gene lookup returns CDR1 MRHNA and CDR2 SNTAGT. DNA of the CDR3: TGTGCCAGCAGTCGACAGGCCATTATTAACACCGGGGAGCTGTTTTTT. Amino acids: CASSRQAIINTGELFF.

The rearrangement joins TRBV15 to TRBJ2-1; D might be TRBD1 (5 bases). Per germline, CDR1 LNHNV and CDR2 YYDKDF (reference sequence). V was clipped by 3 bases and J by 9 bases, with 12 bases between them. The CDR3 has 13 residues. The CDR3 nucleotides are TGTGCCACCAGCAGGGTCACAGGAACTGAGCAGTTCTTC. It codes for CATSRVTGTEQFF.

The chain recombines TRBV15 with TRBJ2-4; D may be TRBD2 (5 bases). V lost 6 bases, J lost 0 bases, and 15 bases lay in between. There are 16 residues in the CDR3. CDR1 is LNHNV, CDR2 YYDKDF, per germline (reference sequence). DNA for the CDR3: TGTGCCACCAGAAAGGACGGGGATTTAGCCAAAAACATTCAGTACTTC. It codes for CATRKDGDLAKNIQYF.

The chain couples TRBV19 to TRBJ2-5, with D perhaps given as TRBD1 or TRBD2 (5 bases each). Trimming shortened V by 5 bases and J by 5 bases, and 12 bases separated the two germline ends. CDR1 LNHDA and CDR2 SQIVND come from the germline V gene (reference sequence). The CDR3 length is 13 residues. The CDR3 is CASSSGAGETQYF. The CDR3 DNA is TGTGCCAGTAGTTCCGGGGCCGGGGAGACCCAGTACTTC.

The genes are TRBV29-1 and TRBJ2-1; TRBD2 matches 7 bases. CDR1 and CDR2 (germline): SQVTM, ANQGSEA. CDR3 length equals 10 residues. The V segment lost 7 bases and the J segment 10 bases; nucleotides outside the gene matches: 4. CDR3 sequence reads: CSATLAEQFF. CDR3 in DNA: TGCAGCGCTACACTAGCGGAGCAGTTCTTC.

Here the CDR3 DNA reads TGTGCCAGCGAAAACAGGAAGGAGGGTTTGGGAACCTTC. This encodes CASENRKEGLGTF. The V call is TRBV6-6, the J call TRBJ1-2; possibly TRBD1 for D (5 bases). The CDR3 contains 13 residues. The germline V gene encodes CDR1 MNHNY and CDR2 SVGAGI (reference sequence). V shed 8 bases and J shed 14 bases, with 24 bases lying between them.

This rearrangement joins TRBV6-6 to TRBJ2-3, with TRBD1 matching 7 bases. CDR3 length: 15 residues. With V trimmed by 6 bases and J by 0 bases, 6 bases remained unmatched. Germline loops: CDR1 MNHNY, CDR2 SVGAGI (reference sequence). The CDR3 DNA follows: TGTGCCAGCAGAAAACCGGGACAGAGCACAGATACGCAGTATTTT. This codes for CASRKPGQSTDTQYF.

V and J are TRBV6-5 and TRBJ1-3; D remains unclear. The CDR3 is made up of 14 amino acids. Germline CDR1 and CDR2: MNHEY and SVGAGI. V lost 1 base and J lost 7, with 11 bases in between. In nucleotides, the CDR3 is TGTGCCAGCAGTTACTTGTACCAAGGGAACACCATATATTTT. This translates into CASSYLYQGNTIYF.

This clone has only a few counts. The chain is built from TRBV4-3 and TRBJ2-7, with 7 bases aligning to TRBD1. V shed 4 bases, J shed 2 bases, and the junction held 5 bases outside the gene matches. This CDR3 spans 14 amino acids. Germline lookup yields CDR1 LGHNA and CDR2 YSLEER. The CDR3, as DNA: TGCGCCAGCAGCCTTCGGCAGGGGGCCTACGAGCAGTACTTC. This translates into CASSLRQGAYEQYF.